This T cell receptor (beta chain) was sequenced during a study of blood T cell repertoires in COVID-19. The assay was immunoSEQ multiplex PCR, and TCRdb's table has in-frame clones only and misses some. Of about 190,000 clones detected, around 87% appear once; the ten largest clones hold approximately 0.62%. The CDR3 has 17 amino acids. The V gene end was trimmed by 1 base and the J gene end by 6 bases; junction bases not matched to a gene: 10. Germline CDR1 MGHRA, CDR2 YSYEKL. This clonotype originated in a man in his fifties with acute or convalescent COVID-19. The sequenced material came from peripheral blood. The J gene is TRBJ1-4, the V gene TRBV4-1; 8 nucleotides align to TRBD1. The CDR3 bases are TGCGCCAGCAGCCAAGGCTCGTCCGGACAGGGATATGAAAAACTGTTTTTT. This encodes CASSQGSSGQGYEKLFF.